These 3 T cell receptor beta chains were all obtained from the same sample, sequenced in a study of Graves' ophthalmopathy and Graves' hyperthyroidism. Amplification targeted the TCR beta CDR3 regions, with RNA transcripts as the source material. Second-round multiplex PCR came after first-round RT-PCR with HTBI primers. TCRdb reprocessed the multiplex PCR reads with MiXCR, giving one entry per CDR3 protein. The sample shows 560,000 or so distinct CDR3 sequences, under 40% of them seen only once. The sequencing input was peripheral blood or thyroid tissue (not recorded which). These receptors came from an adult man with Graves' hyperthyroidism.

This clonotype showed up many times. The rearrangement joins TRBV2 to TRBJ2-2; 8 positions match TRBD1. Per germline, CDR1 SNHLY and CDR2 FYNNEI. The CDR3 runs to 15 residues. Trimming at V came to 7 bases and at J to 0 bases, leaving 4 bases not matched to a gene. CDR3 sequence (DNA): TGTGCCAGCACTCGACAGGGGACGAACACCGGGGAGCTGTTTTTT. As protein: CASTRQGTNTGELFF.

This clonotype was observed at least ten times. The chain carries TRBV15 and TRBJ2-7, with 8 positions matching TRBD2. Germline V gene data show CDR1 as LNHNV and CDR2 as YYDKDF (reference sequence). Unmatched junction bases numbered 8, after V lost 0 bases and J lost 4 bases. CDR3 length equals 16 residues. The CDR3 reads CATSRDRNSGIYEQYF. DNA for the CDR3: TGTGCCACCAGCAGAGATCGGAATAGCGGGATTTACGAGCAGTACTTC.

V is TRBV2 and J is TRBJ2-5, with D unclear. The CDR3 sequence is 10 residues long. Looked up from germline, CDR1 is SNHLY and CDR2 is FYNNEI. Trimming took 11 bases from V and 6 from J, leaving 10 bases between them. The CDR3, as DNA: TGTGCCCTCCACCCCAAGACCCAGTACTTC. This translates into CALHPKTQYF.